These 27 T cell receptor beta chains were sequenced from one sample in a study of tumor-infiltrating T cells and Merkel cell polyomavirus. All patients' tumors stained robustly positive for Merkel cell polyomavirus Large T antigen by immunohistochemistry. Measured with immunoSEQ multiplex PCR; TCRdb has only the in-frame clones, and not every one. The profile shows over 850 clones, around 88% of them singletons. Input material: Merkel cell polyomavirus peptide tetramer+ CD8+ T cells sorted from blood. The source is a man in his 60s with Merkel cell carcinoma.

The chain employs TRBV27 and TRBJ2-3, with D unresolved. Looked up from germline, CDR1 is MNHEY and CDR2 is SMNVEV (reference sequence). Trimming left V 3 bases short and J 5 bases short, with 12 bases between. The CDR3 sequence is 14 residues long. CDR3 nucleotides: TGTGCCAGCAGTTTTTCGGGTAGGAGAGATACGCAGTATTTT. As protein: CASSFSGRRDTQYF.

This clone was seen more than once but under ten times. The CDR3 spells CASSPTVDEQYF. The CDR3 DNA follows: TGTGCCAGCTCACCGACAGTAGATGAGCAGTACTTC. The gene calls are TRBV18 and TRBJ2-7, with TRBD1 as a possible D gene (5 bases). The germline gives CDR1 KGHSH, CDR2 LQKENI. There are 12 residues in the CDR3. The ends were cut back, 3 bases at V and 7 bases at J, with 10 bases in the middle.

This chain uses TRBV6-5 with TRBJ2-1; 9 nucleotides match TRBD2. Germline CDR1 reads MNHEY; CDR2 reads SVGAGI. CDR3 length: 15 amino acids. Trimming cost V 4 bases and J 7 bases; bases outside gene matches: 8. CDR3 bases: TGTGCCAGCAGTTCCGCGGGACTAGCCGTGAATGAGCAGTTCTTC. Protein: CASSSAGLAVNEQFF.

This chain connects TRBV7-9 to TRBJ2-7; a possible D gene is TRBD1 (5 bases). Trimming left V 5 bases short and J 2 bases short, with 13 bases between. This CDR3 is built from 14 residues. CDR1 is SEHNR, CDR2 FQNEAQ, per germline (reference sequence). CDR3 in amino acids: CASSTHRNPYEQYF. For the CDR3, the DNA is TGTGCCAGCAGCACCCACAGGAATCCCTACGAGCAGTACTTC.

This sequence joins TRBV18 and TRBJ2-7, with 7 bases that match TRBD1. This CDR3 comprises 14 residues. Trimming removed 6 bases from V and 3 bases from J; junction bases left unmatched: 8. Germline V CDR1 and CDR2: KGHSH, LQKENI. The CDR3 nucleotides read TGTGCCAGCTCTCTCTCAGGGGGAGTCTACGAGCAGTACTTC. Encoded protein: CASSLSGGVYEQYF. Looking up the rest from reference TRBV18 and TRBJ2-7 gives the full variable domain: NAGVMQNPRHLVRRRGQEARLRCSPMKGHSHVYWYRQLPEEGLKFMVYLQKENIIDESGMPKERFSAEFPKEGPSILRIQQVVRGDSAAYFCASSLSGGVYEQYFGPGTRLTVT.

The chain joins TRBV9 to TRBJ1-5; 8 nucleotides line up with TRBD1. The J segment lost 6 bases and the V segment lost 4 bases, leaving 6 bases of the junction unmatched. In germline, CDR1 is SGDLS, CDR2 YYNGEE. The CDR3 runs to 14 residues. The CDR3 DNA reads TGTGCCAGCAGCTCAGGACAGGGAGGTCAGCCCCAGCATTTT. Protein product: CASSSGQGGQPQHF.

This clone was observed a few times. This rearrangement joins TRBV2 to TRBJ2-7; perhaps TRBD2 as D (6 bases). Trimming stripped 6 bases from V and 6 bases from J, with 15 bases between. Germline CDR1 reads SNHLY; CDR2 reads FYNNEI. This CDR3 comprises 13 residues. DNA of the CDR3: TGTGCCAGCAGGGCCCCCGGGGGAGGCGAGCAGTACTTC. Its protein product is CASRAPGGGEQYF.

The chain is built from TRBV13 and TRBJ1-3, with 7 bases lining up with TRBD1. Germline CDR1 reads PRHDT; CDR2 reads FYEKMQ (reference sequence). After removal of 2 bases from V and 0 bases from J, the junction contained 7 bases not matched to a gene. CDR3 length equals 17 residues. CDR3 protein: CASSLSLDRSSGNTIYF. The CDR3 region has the DNA TGTGCCAGCAGCTTAAGTTTGGACAGGTCCTCTGGAAACACCATATATTTT.

This chain links TRBV7-2 with TRBJ2-7; D may be TRBD1 (5 bases). The germline CDR1 and CDR2 sequences are SGHTA and FQGNSA. The V and J ends lost 0 bases and 2 bases respectively, with 11 bases between them. The CDR3 sequence is 15 residues long. The CDR3 DNA reads TGTGCCAGCAGCTTAGCGTGGACACTTGCCTACGAGCAGTACTTC. Amino acid sequence: CASSLAWTLAYEQYF.

The chain recombines TRBV2 with TRBJ1-4; 9 bases agree with TRBD1. CDR1 is SNHLY and CDR2 is FYNNEI in the germline V gene. V shed 1 base, J shed 4 bases, and the junction held 4 bases outside the gene matches. The CDR3 totals 16 residues. CDR3 nucleotide sequence: TGTGCCAGCAGTGAAGGGGACAGGGCTGTTAATGAAAAACTGTTTTTT. It yields the protein CASSEGDRAVNEKLFF.

This clone was recorded once. The CDR3 bases are TGTGCCTGGAGCTCCGGGACTAGCTCGATGGCGGAGACCCAGTACTTC. Its protein is CAWSSGTSSMAETQYF. This chain joins TRBV30 and TRBJ2-5; 9 bases align to TRBD2. V lost 3 bases to trimming and J lost 5 bases; unmatched junction nucleotides: 13. The germline V gene has CDR1 GTSNPN and CDR2 SVGIG (reference sequence). This CDR3 region has 16 residues.

The V call is TRBV30, the J call TRBJ2-2; 9 nucleotides align to TRBD1. This CDR3 spans 13 amino acids. V lost 5 bases to trimming and J lost 5 bases; unmatched junction nucleotides: 3. In germline, CDR1 is GTSNPN, CDR2 SVGIG (reference sequence). The CDR3 is CAWRTGVTGELFF. The CDR3, as DNA: TGTGCCTGGCGGACAGGGGTTACCGGGGAGCTGTTTTTT.

The gene calls are TRBV6-5 and TRBJ1-1; TRBD1 might be the D (5 bases). Germline V gene sequence: CDR1 MNHEY, CDR2 SVGAGI. This CDR3 contains 12 residues. The V gene lost 10 bases and the J gene lost 2 bases, with 11 bases spanning the gap. The CDR3 sequence: CATGGVNTEAFF. Written as DNA, the CDR3 is TGTGCCACCGGGGGGGTTAACACTGAAGCTTTCTTT.

V and J are TRBV2 and TRBJ2-1, with D maybe TRBD1 (6 bases). Looked up from germline, CDR1 is SNHLY and CDR2 is FYNNEI. This CDR3 region has 13 residues. Trimming stripped 6 bases from V and 9 bases from J, with 15 bases between. The CDR3 is CASRMTRGSEQFF. The DNA for the CDR3 is TGTGCCAGCAGGATGACAAGGGGGAGTGAGCAGTTCTTC.

The rearrangement uses TRBV5-1 and TRBJ1-2; TRBD1 matches 7 bases. From germline, CDR1 is SGHRS and CDR2 YFSETQ. V lost 4 bases and J lost 6; bases outside the gene matches: 9. The CDR3 contains 14 residues. CDR3 loop: CASSRGGTADGYTF. CDR3 in DNA: TGCGCCAGCAGCCGGGGCGGGACAGCGGATGGCTACACCTTC.

This sequence joins TRBV30 and TRBJ2-1; 9 nucleotides match TRBD2. J gave up 7 bases and V 4 bases, and 8 bases lay outside the gene matches. The CDR3 extends over 14 amino acids. From germline, CDR1 is GTSNPN and CDR2 SVGIG (reference sequence). CDR3 coding DNA: TGTGCCTGGAAACAGCGGGAGGAGGCGAATGAGCAGTTCTTC. This sequence encodes CAWKQREEANEQFF.

The table lists this clone with a count of one. This sequence joins TRBV5-1 and TRBJ2-3; the D gene is possibly TRBD1 (5 bases). Germline CDR1 SGHRS, CDR2 YFSETQ. Trimming took off 0 bases at V and 1 base at J, with 9 bases between the two ends. The CDR3 consists of 15 residues. CDR3 coding DNA: TGCGCCAGCAGCTTGGGTGACAGTCGCACAGATACGCAGTATTTT. Its protein is CASSLGDSRTDTQYF. Complete variable domain (other parts from reference TRBV5-1 and TRBJ2-3): KAGVTQTPRYLIKTRGQQVTLSCSPISGHRSVSWYQQTPGQGLQFLFEYFSETQRNKGNFPGRFSGRQFSNSRSEMNVSTLELGDSALYLCASSLGDSRTDTQYFGPGTRLTVL.

The chain is built from TRBV5-1 and TRBJ1-2; D unclear. Looked up from germline, CDR1 is SGHRS and CDR2 is YFSETQ. V lost 0 bases and J 8 bases, leaving 11 bases between the germline ends. The CDR3 is 13 amino acids. CDR3 residues: CASSLDRSRGYTF. The CDR3 coding sequence is TGCGCCAGCAGCTTGGACCGGTCGCGGGGCTACACCTTC.

The chain is built from TRBV6-6 and TRBJ1-5; 8 bases align to TRBD1. Looked up from germline, CDR1 is MNHNY and CDR2 is SVGAGI (reference sequence). The CDR3 runs to 15 residues. Trimming cost V 9 bases and J 5 bases; bases outside gene matches: 12. The CDR3 coding sequence is TGTGCCAGTTCCGGACAGGGAGGTATCGATCAGCCCCAGCATTTT. Its protein product is CASSGQGGIDQPQHF.

The chain couples TRBV7-9 to TRBJ1-4, with TRBD1 matching over 9 bases. Trimming cost V 5 bases and J 8 bases; bases outside gene matches: 9. Germline V gives CDR1 SEHNR, CDR2 FQNEAQ (reference sequence). This CDR3 is 15 amino acids long. CDR3 coding DNA: TGTGCCAGCAGCCCTGGGGGACAGGGAGGCGAAAAACTGTTTTTT. It specifies CASSPGGQGGEKLFF. Filled out from reference TRBV7-9 and TRBJ1-4, the complete variable domain reads DTGVSQNPRHKITKRGQNVTFRCDPISEHNRLYWYRQTLGQGPEFLTYFQNEAQLEKSRLLSDRFSAERPKGSFSTLEIQRTEQGDSAMYLCASSPGGQGGEKLFFGSGTQLSVL.

This clone occurred a few times. The chain joins TRBV7-2 to TRBJ2-7; D gene unclear. CDR3 size: 13 residues. The V and J ends lost 5 bases and 0 bases respectively, with 8 bases between them. CDR1 SGHTA and CDR2 FQGNSA come from the germline V gene. The CDR3 sequence is CASSPPNSYEQYF. CDR3 bases: TGTGCCAGCAGCCCCCCTAACTCCTACGAGCAGTACTTC.

The chain joins TRBV7-9 to TRBJ2-2; D might be TRBD1 (5 bases). This CDR3 has 14 amino acids. The V and J ends lost 5 bases and 7 bases respectively, with 14 bases between them. Looked up from germline, CDR1 is SEHNR and CDR2 is FQNEAQ (reference sequence). CDR3 nucleotide sequence: TGTGCCAGCAGCGTAACTCGGACAATCGGGGAGCTGTTTTTT. Translating it yields CASSVTRTIGELFF.

This chain links TRBV9 with TRBJ2-2; 8 bases agree with TRBD2. Germline trimming cut 4 bases from V and 6 bases from J; bases unmatched to any gene: 5. This CDR3 is built from 14 residues. From germline, CDR1 is SGDLS and CDR2 YYNGEE. In nucleotides, the CDR3 is TGTGCCAGCAGCACCGGGGGGGCCGCCGGGGAGCTGTTTTTT. Residues: CASSTGGAAGELFF.

This chain uses TRBV5-1 with TRBJ1-2, with no clear D. V was shortened by 1 base and J by 4 bases, with 5 bases between the two germline ends. CDR1 is SGHRS and CDR2 is YFSETQ in the germline V gene. The CDR3 is 12 amino acids. The CDR3 DNA is TGCGCCAGCAGCTTGAACTCCTATGGCTACACCTTC. This gives the protein CASSLNSYGYTF.

The chain has TRBV15 and TRBJ2-7, with TRBD2 matching 7 bases. The germline gives CDR1 LNHNV, CDR2 YYDKDF (reference sequence). Unmatched junction bases numbered 13, after V lost 5 bases and J lost 6 bases. The CDR3 is 15 amino acids. DNA of the CDR3: TGTGCCACCAGCCCACGAGGACTAGTTCAACCCGAGCAGTACTTC. This gives the protein CATSPRGLVQPEQYF.

The gene calls are TRBV27 and TRBJ2-7; 7 bases are shared with TRBD1. Germline assignment: CDR1 MNHEY and CDR2 SMNVEV (reference sequence). The CDR3 covers 13 residues. The J segment lost 5 bases and the V segment lost 10 bases, leaving 11 bases of the junction unmatched. The CDR3 region has the DNA TGTGCCATCCCCCGGGCAGGGGGAAACGAGCAGTACTTC. Translated, it gives CAIPRAGGNEQYF.

This clone was found once. V and J are TRBV9 and TRBJ2-3, with D possibly matching TRBD2 (6 bases). In germline, CDR1 is SGDLS, CDR2 YYNGEE. The V and J ends lost 1 base and 0 bases respectively, with 6 bases between them. This CDR3 has 14 residues. The CDR3 DNA is TGTGCCAGCAGCGTAAGCGGGAGCACAGATACGCAGTATTTT. Protein product: CASSVSGSTDTQYF.